The rows below give T cell receptor beta chains drawn from one sample of a study of blood T cells in healthy people across ages. TCRdb reprocessed the 5' RACE reads with MiXCR, giving one entry per CDR3 protein. There are 1.5 million to 2 million distinct CDR3 sequences in the sample; roughly 30% occur only once, and 7% to 9% lies in the top ten. The sequencing input was blood. These receptors all stem from a woman aged 25 to 45 in good health. The CDR3 runs from the conserved cysteine through the conserved F or W. A D gene is named only where the DNA matches it firmly. The size field is filled for only some rows; it gives once, few, many or a size class.

v_call	d_call	clone_size	j_call	cdr3_aa	cdr3_nt
TRBV6-2/TRBV6-3	TRBD2	NA	TRBJ2-3	CASSYRMTSGRSTDTQYF	TGTGCCAGCAGTTACCGGATGACTAGCGGGAGAAGCACAGATACGCAGTATTTT
TRBV7-2	NA	NA	TRBJ2-3	CASSGGTADTQYF	TGTGCCAGCAGCGGGGGGACTGCAGATACGCAGTATTTT
TRBV6-6	NA	few	TRBJ2-7	CASVEGGLNHEQYF	TGTGCCAGCGTAGAGGGGGGCTTAAACCACGAGCAGTACTTC
TRBV11-3	NA	NA	TRBJ2-3	CASSLVAGTTVTQYF	TGTGCCAGCAGCTTAGTTGCGGGGACCACAGTTACGCAGTATTTT
TRBV4-1	NA	few	TRBJ2-7	CASSQVVRSSYEQYF	TGCGCCAGCAGCCAAGTCGTAAGGAGCTCCTACGAGCAGTACTTC
TRBV29-1	NA	many	TRBJ1-4	CSVEGPTNEKLFF	TGCAGCGTTGAGGGACCGACAAATGAAAAACTGTTTTTT
TRBV24-1	TRBD2	many	TRBJ2-5	CATSELSGGRETQYF	TGTGCCACCAGTGAGCTTAGCGGGGGGAGAGAGACCCAGTACTTC
TRBV10-3	NA	NA	TRBJ1-2	CAISLNYGYTF	TGTGCCATCAGCCTTAACTATGGCTACACCTTC
TRBV4-1	NA	NA	TRBJ2-4	CASSQVGEGRKQYF	TGCGCCAGCAGCCAAGTGGGTGAGGGCCGCAAGCAGTACTTC
TRBV2	TRBD1	NA	TRBJ2-7	CASTLTGGPYEQYF	TGTGCCAGCACTCTGACAGGGGGTCCCTACGAGCAGTACTTC
TRBV12-3/TRBV12-4	TRBD1	NA	TRBJ1-5	CASSLSKQGQNQPQHF	TGTGCCAGCAGTCTATCTAAACAGGGGCAAAATCAGCCCCAGCATTTT
TRBV12-3/TRBV12-4	NA	NA	TRBJ2-1	CASKPLSYNEQFF	TGTGCCAGTAAGCCCCTCTCCTACAATGAGCAGTTCTTC
TRBV6-1	NA	NA	TRBJ1-5	CASSAPEGGRKQPQHF	TGTGCCAGCAGTGCCCCCGAGGGAGGGCGGAAGCAGCCCCAGCATTTT
TRBV20-1	NA	once	TRBJ1-2	CSAGSDQEGYTF	TGCAGTGCTGGATCGGACCAAGAGGGCTACACCTTC
TRBV20-1	NA	many	TRBJ2-7	CSATSRGGNEQYF	TGCAGTGCTACCTCAAGGGGGGGGAACGAGCAGTACTTC
TRBV7-2	TRBD1	many	TRBJ1-6	CASSPGQHNSPLHF	TGTGCCAGCAGCCCGGGACAGCATAATTCACCCCTCCACTTT
TRBV9	TRBD1	few	TRBJ1-2	CASSTRTGLNYGYTF	TGTGCCAGCAGCACCCGGACAGGGCTTAACTATGGCTACACCTTC
TRBV5-1	NA	few	TRBJ2-7	CASSLAGVLTYEQYF	TGCGCCAGCAGCTTGGCGGGGGTGCTAACCTACGAGCAGTACTTC
TRBV7-3	NA	few	TRBJ2-1	CASSLTFGPDIEQFF	TGTGCCAGCAGCTTAACGTTCGGCCCAGACATAGAGCAGTTCTTC
TRBV12-5	TRBD2	NA	TRBJ2-1	CASGLTYSGRAYNEQFF	TGTGCTAGTGGTTTGACATATAGCGGGAGGGCTTACAATGAGCAGTTCTTC
TRBV5-1	NA	NA	TRBJ2-3	CASRLAMSTDTQYF	TGCGCCAGCAGACTAGCAATGAGCACAGATACGCAGTATTTT
TRBV20-1	NA	many	TRBJ2-5	CSARGTDQETQYF	TGCAGTGCTAGAGGGACAGACCAAGAGACCCAGTACTTC
TRBV7-9	NA	NA	TRBJ2-2	CASSPILGTGELFF	TGTGCCAGCAGCCCTATTCTGGGTACCGGGGAGCTGTTTTTT
TRBV5-5	TRBD1	many	TRBJ1-5	CASSLGTGSQPQHF	TGTGCCAGCAGTTTGGGGACAGGGTCTCAGCCCCAGCATTTT
TRBV20-1	TRBD2	few	TRBJ2-3	CSAALLAADTQYF	TGCAGTGCAGCCCTTCTAGCGGCAGATACGCAGTATTTT
TRBV11-2	TRBD2	NA	TRBJ2-3	CASSLDVLAGGSDTQYF	TGTGCCAGCAGCTTAGATGTCCTAGCGGGGGGATCAGATACGCAGTATTTT
TRBV29-1	NA	NA	TRBJ1-1	CSPGYGDTEAFF	TGCAGCCCAGGGTACGGGGACACTGAAGCTTTCTTT
TRBV5-1	NA	NA	TRBJ2-2	CASSHSIFGTANTGELFF	TGCGCCAGCAGCCATTCTATATTCGGGACGGCGAACACCGGGGAGCTGTTTTTT
TRBV20-1	TRBD2	NA	TRBJ2-7	CSASKREGPYEQYF	TGCAGTGCTAGTAAGCGGGAGGGCCCCTACGAGCAGTACTTC
TRBV10-3	NA	NA	TRBJ2-5	CAISEEGAGRGIQYF	TGTGCCATCAGTGAGGAAGGGGCGGGTCGGGGGATCCAGTACTTC
TRBV7-2	TRBD2	many	TRBJ2-1	CASSLLAGAYAEQFF	TGTGCCAGCAGCTTACTAGCGGGGGCCTATGCTGAGCAGTTCTTC
TRBV7-9	NA	many	TRBJ2-7	CASSMTGYEQYF	TGTGCCAGCAGCATGACGGGTTACGAGCAGTACTTC
TRBV28	TRBD1	NA	TRBJ2-5	CASSPTRTGAGVETQYF	TGTGCCAGCAGTCCCACCCGGACAGGCGCGGGTGTAGAGACCCAGTACTTC
TRBV20-1	TRBD1	NA	TRBJ1-5	CSAFPGTGGGNQPQHF	TGCAGTGCTTTTCCCGGGACAGGGGGCGGCAATCAGCCCCAGCATTTT
TRBV4-1	NA	many	TRBJ2-5	CASSYRSQETQYF	TGCGCCAGCAGCTACAGGAGCCAAGAGACCCAGTACTTC
TRBV29-1	NA	NA	TRBJ2-2	CSSGTSNTGELFF	TGCAGCTCCGGGACCTCGAACACCGGGGAGCTGTTTTTT
TRBV10-2	NA	many	TRBJ2-7	CASCEGSNEQYF	TGCGCCAGCTGCGAAGGGTCGAACGAGCAGTACTTC
TRBV29-1	NA	many	TRBJ2-1	CSVFKYNEQFF	TGCAGCGTCTTTAAATACAATGAGCAGTTCTTC
TRBV11-2	NA	few	TRBJ2-3	CASSLSVLRADTQYF	TGTGCCAGCAGCTTATCGGTCCTGCGCGCAGATACGCAGTATTTT
TRBV6-2/TRBV6-3	NA	NA	TRBJ2-5	CASRGGLGQEAQYF	TGTGCCAGCAGAGGGGGACTGGGCCAAGAGGCCCAGTACTTC
TRBV18	TRBD1	once	TRBJ2-7	CAGSIRTGLSYEQYF	TGTGCCGGCTCGATACGGACAGGTCTCTCCTACGAGCAGTACTTC
TRBV7-2	TRBD2	once	TRBJ2-1	CASSLTGTSGGHEQFF	TGTGCCAGCAGCTTAACCGGGACTAGCGGGGGACATGAGCAGTTCTTC
TRBV15	NA	many	TRBJ1-2	CATSRAGNYGYTF	TGTGCCACCAGCAGAGCAGGGAACTATGGCTACACCTTC
TRBV5-1	NA	NA	TRBJ2-3	CASSLGRTSGDTQYF	TGCGCCAGCAGCTTGGGCCGGACCTCAGGCGATACGCAGTATTTT
TRBV7-2	NA	many	TRBJ1-4	CASSLGPWMEGEKLFF	TGTGCCAGCAGCTTGGGCCCCTGGATGGAGGGGGAAAAACTGTTTTTT
TRBV7-2	NA	few	TRBJ1-1	CASSWGWTEAFF	TGTGCCAGCAGCTGGGGGTGGACTGAAGCTTTCTTT
TRBV5-1	TRBD2	NA	TRBJ2-3	CASSETVSGGFTDTQYF	TGCGCCAGCAGCGAAACCGTAAGCGGGGGATTCACAGATACGCAGTATTTT
TRBV28	TRBD2	once	TRBJ2-7	CASSSPGTSGSPRYEQYF	TGTGCCAGCAGTTCCCCCGGGACTAGCGGGAGCCCCAGGTACGAGCAGTACTTC
TRBV6-5	TRBD1	NA	TRBJ1-6	CASSYRDRGYSPLHF	TGTGCCAGCAGTTACCGCGACAGGGGTTATTCACCCCTCCACTTT
TRBV11-3	TRBD2	few	TRBJ2-1	CASSLDGTSFRGEQFF	TGTGCCAGCAGCTTAGATGGGACTAGTTTCCGTGGTGAGCAGTTCTTC
TRBV20-1	TRBD2	NA	TRBJ2-7	CSARKRLAGRYEQYF	TGCAGTGCTAGGAAGAGACTAGCGGGAAGATACGAGCAGTACTTC
TRBV5-1	TRBD2	NA	TRBJ2-5	CASSLASGSEETQYF	TGCGCCAGCAGCTTGGCTAGCGGGAGTGAAGAGACCCAGTACTTC
TRBV20-1	NA	NA	TRBJ2-7	CSARESGVEQYF	TGCAGTGCTAGAGAAAGTGGGGTCGAGCAGTACTTC
TRBV12-3/TRBV12-4	NA	NA	TRBJ2-1	CASSFNGLSYNEQFF	TGTGCCAGCAGTTTCAATGGACTTTCATACAATGAGCAGTTCTTC
TRBV28	TRBD1	many	TRBJ1-2	CASSTTGYGYTF	TGTGCCAGCAGTACGACAGGGTATGGCTACACCTTC
TRBV4-2	NA	NA	TRBJ1-5	CAGSQEVGPRQPQHF	TGTGCCGGCAGCCAAGAGGTGGGCCCGCGCCAGCCCCAGCATTTT
TRBV2	NA	NA	TRBJ2-5	CASSFGTLSKETQYF	TGTGCCAGCAGCTTCGGGACCCTATCGAAGGAGACCCAGTACTTC
TRBV3-1	NA	NA	TRBJ1-3	CASSQGTSGTLGNTIYF	TGTGCCAGCAGCCAAGGGACTTCTGGGACGCTCGGAAACACCATATATTTT
TRBV5-1	NA	NA	TRBJ2-7	CASSSTEDSYEQYF	TGCGCCAGCAGCTCGACTGAGGACAGCTACGAGCAGTACTTC
TRBV6-6	TRBD1	NA	TRBJ2-3	CASSYQQGDTQYF	TGTGCCAGCAGTTACCAACAGGGGGATACGCAGTATTTT